A selection of T cell receptor beta chains follows, all from one sample in a study of T-cell reconstitution after alpha-beta-depleted transplantation in children. Via MiXCR, TCRdb re-called the PCR reads, giving one row per CDR3 protein. The table has about 260,000 distinct CDR3 sequences, roughly 10% seen once; the top ten hold about 25%. The material was peripheral blood, obtained 180 days after TCRalphabeta/CD19-depleted stem cell transplant. These receptors were obtained from a male patient under 10 years old who had a stem cell transplant for chronic granulomatous disease, so the T cells may come from the graft donor. The CDR3 runs from the conserved cysteine through the conserved F or W. D genes are given only for firm matches. Rows may omit the clone size; those that give it use once, few, many or a size class.

V gene	D gene	J gene	clone size	CDR3 protein	CDR3 DNA
TRBV7-6	TRBD1	TRBJ2-4	many	CASSLVWTGDLNIQYF	TGTGCCAGCAGCTTAGTTTGGACAGGGGACTTAAACATTCAGTACTTC
TRBV5-1	-	TRBJ2-7	many	CASSLTGHYGYEQYF	TGCGCCAGCAGCTTGACGGGACATTATGGCTACGAGCAGTACTTC
TRBV5-5	-	TRBJ2-5	many	CASSLMHKNQETQYF	TGTGCCAGCAGCTTGATGCATAAAAACCAAGAGACCCAGTACTTC
TRBV7-2	-	TRBJ2-6	-	CASSSGEFGANVLTF	TGTGCCAGCAGCTCCGGAGAGTTTGGGGCCAACGTCCTGACTTTC
TRBV5-5	-	TRBJ1-1	many	CASSMDIFGVLNTEAFF	TGTGCCAGCAGCATGGACATCTTTGGGGTACTTAACACTGAAGCTTTCTTT
TRBV7-6	-	TRBJ2-7	many	CASSQGDGTYEQYF	TGTGCCAGCAGCCAGGGCGACGGGACCTACGAGCAGTACTTC
TRBV12-3/TRBV12-4	-	TRBJ2-7	many	CASSPGALSYEQYF	TGTGCCAGCAGCCCGGGCGCCCTCTCCTACGAGCAGTACTTC
TRBV19	-	TRBJ2-7	-	CASSISSGYLVNEQYF	TGTGCCAGTAGTATATCGAGCGGCTATTTGGTGAACGAGCAGTACTTC
TRBV27	-	TRBJ2-1	many	CASSLQGVAGTYNEQFF	TGTGCCAGCAGTTTACAGGGGGTTGCGGGAACCTACAATGAGCAGTTCTTC
TRBV19	-	TRBJ2-1	many	CASSIGWGTSSNEQFF	TGTGCCAGTAGTATTGGTTGGGGGACTTCCTCCAATGAGCAGTTCTTC
TRBV19	-	TRBJ1-1	-	CASNGENTEAFF	TGTGCCAGTAATGGGGAGAACACTGAAGCTTTCTTT
TRBV28	TRBD1	TRBJ2-7	many	CASSFWQGAYEQYF	TGTGCCAGCAGTTTCTGGCAGGGGGCCTACGAGCAGTACTTC
TRBV29-1	TRBD2	TRBJ2-1	many	CSVGSLAATYNEQFF	TGCAGCGTTGGTTCCCTAGCGGCAACCTACAATGAGCAGTTCTTC
TRBV7-9	-	TRBJ1-2	few	CASSGRGRPHGYTF	TGTGCCAGCAGCGGACGGGGCAGGCCCCATGGCTACACCTTC
TRBV12-3/TRBV12-4	-	TRBJ1-5	-	CASSQYRQPQHF	TGTGCCAGCAGTCAGTACCGTCAGCCCCAGCATTTT
TRBV12-3/TRBV12-4	TRBD1	TRBJ2-1	many	CASSTPGQGRSYNEQFF	TGTGCCAGCAGTACACCCGGACAGGGACGATCCTACAATGAGCAGTTCTTC
TRBV6-5	-	TRBJ1-6	many	CASSWGGSPLHF	TGTGCCAGCAGTTGGGGTGGTTCACCCCTCCACTTT
TRBV7-2	-	TRBJ2-1	many	CASSLAGIENEQFF	TGTGCCAGCAGCTTAGCGGGGATTGAGAATGAGCAGTTCTTC
TRBV20-1	-	TRBJ1-2	many	CSARGTNYGYTF	TGCAGTGCTAGAGGGACAAACTATGGCTACACCTTC
TRBV5-5	TRBD1	TRBJ1-2	many	CASSFTGGSYGYTF	TGTGCCAGCAGCTTTACAGGGGGCAGCTATGGCTACACCTTC
TRBV5-1	-	TRBJ2-7	many	CASSLARDRRYEQYF	TGCGCCAGCAGCTTGGCGCGGGACAGACGCTACGAGCAGTACTTC
TRBV7-2	-	TRBJ2-5	many	CASSLDGSLRETQYF	TGTGCCAGCAGCTTAGATGGTAGTCTACGAGAGACCCAGTACTTC